Each of the 5 T cell receptor beta chains below was sequenced from the same sample in a study of regulatory T cells in long-lasting Graves disease. Arm-PCR of CDR3 regions and iRepertoire HTBI primers were used to build TCR beta libraries. TCRdb processed the multiplex PCR reads anew with MiXCR; each CDR3 protein has one entry. The sample yields hundreds of thousands of distinct CDR3 sequences, 20% seen once. The time point was: persistent/refractory GD, antithyroid drugs over 5 years with positive TRAb. RNA from PBMCs was the source of the TCR library. This specimen consisted of peripheral blood mononuclear cells (PBMCs), obtained when the disease was refractory, from a patient treated with antithyroid drugs. These receptors were collected from a female donor with Graves disease.

This clonotype has just a few counts. The chain uses TRBV7-9 and TRBJ2-7; no reliable D call. The CDR3 runs to 16 residues. Looked up from germline, CDR1 is SEHNR and CDR2 is FQNEAQ (reference sequence). V lost 4 bases and J lost 3, with 19 bases in between. The CDR3 DNA reads as TGTGCCAGCAGCTCCAGACTTGAAAAGGGTCTCTACGAGCAGTACTTC. This encodes CASSSRLEKGLYEQYF.

This clonotype was seen at least ten times. The J gene is TRBJ2-1, the V gene TRBV24-1; 8 bases align to TRBD2. V lost 4 bases and J lost 0; bases outside the gene matches: 7. The CDR3 sequence is 17 residues long. CDR1 and CDR2 from the germline V gene are KGHDR and SFDVKD. CDR3 protein: CATSDPSGRSSYNEQFF. CDR3 DNA sequence: TGTGCCACCAGTGACCCTAGCGGGCGCAGCTCCTACAATGAGCAGTTCTTC.

The sample holds many counts of this clonotype. The rearrangement links TRBV12-3 or TRBV12-4 to TRBJ2-7; TRBD1 agrees at 8 bases. Germline trimming cut 6 bases from V and 7 bases from J; bases unmatched to any gene: 11. The CDR3 runs to 14 residues. The CDR3 loop is CASRGSGGQGEQYF. The CDR3 nucleotides read TGTGCCAGCAGGGGCTCAGGGGGCCAAGGGGAGCAGTACTTC.

Here the CDR3 reads CASRMTQVARGYTF. The DNA for the CDR3 is TGTGCCAGCAGAATGACTCAGGTGGCGCGTGGCTACACCTTC. This chain connects TRBV11-2 to TRBJ1-2; the D is unclear. CDR1 and CDR2 (germline): SGHAT, FQNNGV. The CDR3 is 14 residues long. V lost 6 bases and J 7 bases, leaving 18 bases between the germline ends.

This clonotype was observed a few times. This chain uses TRBV7-8 with TRBJ1-5; D is uncertain. Trimming took off 5 bases at V and 5 bases at J, with 13 bases between the two ends. CDR3 length: 14 amino acids. Germline lookup yields CDR1 SGHVS and CDR2 FQNEAQ. CDR3 nucleotides: TGTGCCAGCAGCCCCTCACAGAATTATCAGCCCCAGCATTTT. As protein: CASSPSQNYQPQHF.